These T cell receptor beta chains were read from a single sample in a study of naive and memory T cell subsets. TCRdb re-analysed the UMI-ligation and nested PCR reads in MiXCR, keeping a single row per CDR3 protein. The table lists roughly 100,000 distinct CDR3 sequences, around 15% of them singletons. The sequenced sample was naive CD8+ T cells from blood. The receptor set was obtained from a human donor in good health. Each CDR3 is given with its conserved first and last residue. A D gene is named only where the DNA matches it firmly. A clone size is listed for some rows: how often the clone was seen (once, few, many), or a class if it is expanded.

TRBJ2-3	NA	TRBV20-1	NA	TGCAGTGCTAGAGTTCTGACATCTAGCACAGATACGCAGTATTTT	CSARVLTSSTDTQYF
TRBJ2-7	many	TRBV29-1	NA	TGCAGCGTTGAAGAAGGTAGCATCTCCTACGAGCAGTACTTC	CSVEEGSISYEQYF
TRBJ2-3	few	TRBV19	TRBD1	TGTGCCAGTACCATCGACAGGGTAGCCACAGATACGCAGTATTTT	CASTIDRVATDTQYF
TRBJ1-1	NA	TRBV7-6	NA	TGTGCCAGCAGCTTAAACGACACTGAAGCTTTCTTT	CASSLNDTEAFF
TRBJ2-5	many	TRBV6-4	NA	TGTGCCAGCAGTGACGAGGGCGTGGGTCGAAGAGAGACCCAGTACTTC	CASSDEGVGRRETQYF
TRBJ1-4	few	TRBV7-9	NA	TGTGCCAGCAGCTTCTCTGGTGGCGAAAAACTGTTTTTT	CASSFSGGEKLFF
TRBJ1-1	many	TRBV7-3	NA	TGTGCCAGCAGCTTATCAGCGAACACTGAAGCTTTCTTT	CASSLSANTEAFF
TRBJ1-6	few	TRBV9	TRBD1	TGTGCCAGCAAGGGGACAGGGTGGAATTCACCCCTCCACTTT	CASKGTGWNSPLHF
TRBJ1-5	NA	TRBV2	NA	TGTGCCAGCAGTGAAGCGCGGGAAGGGGACTACGGGAATCAGCCCCAGCATTTT	CASSEAREGDYGNQPQHF
TRBJ2-5	NA	TRBV2	TRBD2	TGTGCCAGCAGTGTCCTAGCGGAAGACCAAGAGACCCAGTACTTC	CASSVLAEDQETQYF
TRBJ2-1	many	TRBV7-3	NA	TGTGCCAGCAGCTTAACGGTTGGCTATACCTCCTACAATGAGCAGTTCTTC	CASSLTVGYTSYNEQFF
TRBJ2-1	many	TRBV4-2	TRBD2	TGTGCCAGCAGCCAAGAGACTAGCGGGATGTACGAGCAGTTCTTC	CASSQETSGMYEQFF
TRBJ2-7	NA	TRBV7-2	NA	TGTGCCAGCAGCTTAGAGAGAGGCAGGGACTTATCCTACTACGAGCAGTACTTC	CASSLERGRDLSYYEQYF
TRBJ1-5	many	TRBV4-3	NA	TGCGCCAGCAGCCAAGATTGGGATAGCAATCAGCCCCAGCATTTT	CASSQDWDSNQPQHF
TRBJ2-1	many	TRBV6-1	NA	TGTGCCAGCAGTGAGGGTGTCGGGATTGAGCAGTTCTTC	CASSEGVGIEQFF
TRBJ2-6	few	TRBV4-3	NA	TGCGCCAGCAGCCAAGTCGCCGTTGGGGCCAACGTCCTGACTTTC	CASSQVAVGANVLTF
TRBJ2-1	NA	TRBV5-4	TRBD2	TGTGCCAGCAGCAGAAGGACTAGCGTGCCTTACAATGAGCAGTTCTTC	CASSRRTSVPYNEQFF
TRBJ2-7	few	TRBV7-9	NA	TGTGCCAGCAGCTTGGCTGGGGACCCCTACTACGAGCAGTACTTC	CASSLAGDPYYEQYF
TRBJ2-1	NA	TRBV10-3	TRBD2	TGTGCCATCAGTGATGCTCTAGCGGGAAATGAGCAGTTCTTC	CAISDALAGNEQFF
TRBJ2-2	many	TRBV2	NA	TGTGCCAGCAGTGAGAGAATCACCGGGGAGCTGTTTTTT	CASSERITGELFF
TRBJ2-7	few	TRBV24-1	TRBD1	TGTGCCACCAGTGATCGGACAGGGGAGAGCTACGAGCAGTACTTC	CATSDRTGESYEQYF
TRBJ2-3	many	TRBV6-5	TRBD1	TGTGCCAGCAGAAAGGGACAGAACACAGATACGCAGTATTTT	CASRKGQNTDTQYF
TRBJ2-7	few	TRBV7-8	TRBD2	TGTGCCAGCAGCCCACCGGGGCTAGCGGGCGAGCAGTACTTC	CASSPPGLAGEQYF
TRBJ2-7	NA	TRBV20-1	NA	TGCAGTGCCACAGAGGGACGGCAGTACTTC	CSATEGRQYF